Listed below are T cell receptor beta chains from one sample, sequenced in a study of blood T cells in healthy people across ages. Via MiXCR, TCRdb re-called the 5' RACE reads, giving one row per CDR3 protein. The table has some 850,000 distinct CDR3 sequences, roughly 24% seen once. These records were also assigned to another study, of T cells of mothers and their children.

The sequenced material came from blood. The receptors stem from a boy aged 5-17 years in good health. CDR3s include the opening cysteine and the closing phenylalanine or tryptophan.

v_call cdr3_aa
TRBV27 CASSATSEGEQYF
TRBV5-1 CASSWGGGYEQYF
TRBV4-2 CASSLSVGRLQETQYF
TRBV29-1 CSVVLAGLYNEQFF
TRBV6-5 CASMSSAGSKNIQYF
TRBV3-1 CASSQDLTPPYEQYF
TRBV12-3/TRBV12-4 CASSSPDLGGIYEQYF
TRBV12-3/TRBV12-4 CASSHYGTATDTQYF
TRBV7-9 CASSGAGGGKLFF
TRBV20-1 CSAGKLAGGYYNEQFF
TRBV20-1 CSAVKSRAGEQFF
TRBV13 CASSLALAGGITDTQYF
TRBV20-1 CSARSGVLTGELFF
TRBV6-4 CASSDRQSTGETQYF
TRBV24-1 CATSDLRDGYGYTF
TRBV11-1 CASSLLAAGQGPSGANVLTF
TRBV9 CASSVEGSGEPLHF
TRBV3-1 CASSRGPAGRNEQFF
TRBV12-3/TRBV12-4 CASSFSGVGANVLTF
TRBV20-1 CSARMTPGRQPQHF
TRBV4-3 CASSQDNTVYEQYF
TRBV20-1 CSATIGGNSGEQYF
TRBV5-5 CASGMLGVGANVLTF
TRBV10-3 CAISELVDQPQHF
TRBV25-1 CASSDPGTVTDTQYF
TRBV9 CASSEGGGGTKNIQYF
TRBV12-3/TRBV12-4 CASSLLTGPHGYTF
TRBV20-1 CSANNREFIYEQYF
TRBV27 CASSSQRSGANVLTF
TRBV5-1 CASSVTGAREQYF
TRBV4-1 CASSQEDKCPYGYTF
TRBV11-2 CASSLGDRMYNEQFF
TRBV12-3/TRBV12-4 CASSLPPWGGDGELFF
TRBV2 CASSNAYGYTF
TRBV12-3/TRBV12-4 CASSPETGELFF
TRBV29-1 CSVEDGAETQYF
TRBV4-2 CASSQDLGRGRWGYTF
TRBV20-1 CSAREGSSNIQYF
TRBV7-3 CASSSFGGRSTDTQYF
TRBV5-1 CASSLGYEQYF
TRBV3-1 CASSQGQKQFF
TRBV3-1 CASSQEWGFQYF
TRBV20-1 CSASRRDKSYEQYF
TRBV4-1 CASSQERNRGSRTGELFF
TRBV7-3 CASSLMGQSDYGYTF
TRBV30 CAWSVLWGSGCTF
TRBV4-2 CASSPSDRGDQPQHF
TRBV20-1 CSAITGFSMNTEAFF